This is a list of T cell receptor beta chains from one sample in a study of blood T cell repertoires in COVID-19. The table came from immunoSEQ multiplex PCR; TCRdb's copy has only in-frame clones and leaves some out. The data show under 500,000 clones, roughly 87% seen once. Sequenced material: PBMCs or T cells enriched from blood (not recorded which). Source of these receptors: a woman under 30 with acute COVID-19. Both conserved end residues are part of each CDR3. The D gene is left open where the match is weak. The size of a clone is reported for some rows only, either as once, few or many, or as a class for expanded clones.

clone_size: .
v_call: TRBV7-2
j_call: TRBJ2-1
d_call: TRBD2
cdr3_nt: TGTGCCAGCACACGAGCTAGCGGGTACTACAATGAGCAGTTCTTC
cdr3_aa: CASTRASGYYNEQFF

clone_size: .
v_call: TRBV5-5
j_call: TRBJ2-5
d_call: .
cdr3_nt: TGTGCCAGCAGCTTGGGCACAGGACCACAAGAGACCCAGTACTTC
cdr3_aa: CASSLGTGPQETQYF

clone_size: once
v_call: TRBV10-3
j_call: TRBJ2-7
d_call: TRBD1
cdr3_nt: TGTGCCATCAGTTCCGGGACAGGGGTCGAGCAGTACTTC
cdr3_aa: CAISSGTGVEQYF

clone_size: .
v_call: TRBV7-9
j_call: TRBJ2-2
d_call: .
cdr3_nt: TGTGCCAGCAGCTTAGGAAGGGGATCCGGGGAGCTGTTTTTT
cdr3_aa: CASSLGRGSGELFF

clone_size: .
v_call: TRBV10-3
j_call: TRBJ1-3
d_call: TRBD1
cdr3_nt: TGTGCCATCAGTGACCGGACAGGCTCTGGAAACACCATATATTTT
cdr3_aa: CAISDRTGSGNTIYF

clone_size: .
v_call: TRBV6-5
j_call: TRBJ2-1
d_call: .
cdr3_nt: TGTGCCACCCGGGTGGAGGGGTTTGAGCAGTTCTTC
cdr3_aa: CATRVEGFEQFF

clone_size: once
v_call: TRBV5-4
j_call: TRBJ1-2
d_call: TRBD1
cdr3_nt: TGTGCCAGCAGCTTGGACTCCAGGGGGAGTAGCTATGGCTACACCTTC
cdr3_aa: CASSLDSRGSSYGYTF

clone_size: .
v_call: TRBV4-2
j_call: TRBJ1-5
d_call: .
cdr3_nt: TGTGCCAGCAGCCAGGAGAGCTATCAGCCCCAGCATTTT
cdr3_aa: CASSQESYQPQHF

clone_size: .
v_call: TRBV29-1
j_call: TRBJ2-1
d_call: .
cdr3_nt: TGCAGCGCCCGGGGCGGAGGGCGCTCCTACAATGAGCAGTTCTTC
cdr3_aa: CSARGGGRSYNEQFF

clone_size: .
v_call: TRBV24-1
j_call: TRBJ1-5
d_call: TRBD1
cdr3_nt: TGTGCCACCAGTGGGGCGCAGGGGGGCAATCAGCCCCAGCATTTT
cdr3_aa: CATSGAQGGNQPQHF

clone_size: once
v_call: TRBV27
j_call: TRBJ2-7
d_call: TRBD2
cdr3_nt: TGTGCCAGCAGTTCCCTTAGGACTAGCGGGGTCTACGAGCAGTACTTC
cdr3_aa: CASSSLRTSGVYEQYF

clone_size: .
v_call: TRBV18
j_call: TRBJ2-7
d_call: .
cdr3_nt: TGTGCCAGCTCACCACCGAGCGGGCCCGCCTACGAGCAGTACTTC
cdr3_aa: CASSPPSGPAYEQYF

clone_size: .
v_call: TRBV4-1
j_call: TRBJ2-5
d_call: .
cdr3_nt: TGCGCCAGCAGCCAAGACCCCGGCACGGGGGAGACCCAGTACTTC
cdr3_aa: CASSQDPGTGETQYF

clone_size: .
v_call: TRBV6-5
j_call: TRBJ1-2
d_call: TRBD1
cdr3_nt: TGTGCCAGCAGGACAGGGGATCATGGCTACACCTTC
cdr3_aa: CASRTGDHGYTF